The 30 T cell receptor beta chains below all came from one sample that was sequenced in a study of blood T cells in healthy people across ages. A second PCR, run for roughly 6 to 11 cycles, used a sample-barcoded 5' primer plus a J-beta primer mix. TCRdb re-derived calls from the 5' RACE reads in MiXCR, one entry per CDR3 protein. The table has almost 550,000 distinct CDR3 sequences, 24% seen once. This sample also appeared in a second study, on T cells of mothers and their children.

Source material: blood. These receptors originate from a boy younger than 18 in good health.

V and J are TRBV27 and TRBJ1-6, with a weak D call TRBD1 (5 bases). This CDR3 has 18 amino acids. The germline gives CDR1 MNHEY, CDR2 SMNVEV (reference sequence). Trimming stripped 5 bases from V and 8 bases from J, with 25 bases between. The CDR3 spells CASSPTPPKGPPYSPLHF. CDR3 nucleotides: TGTGCCAGCAGTCCCACCCCCCCGAAGGGGCCCCCTTATTCACCCCTCCACTTT.

The genes are TRBV4-3 and TRBJ2-5; possibly TRBD1 for D (5 bases). Near its end, the DNA agrees better with TRBJ2-7, so the J call may be wrong. CDR1 and CDR2 from the germline V gene are LGHNA and YSLEER. This CDR3 is built from 20 residues. The CDR3 spells CASSQGYRMGPLLDSYEQYF. The CDR3 DNA sequence: TGCGCCAGCAGCCAAGGCTATCGTATGGGGCCTCTCCTAGACTCCTACGAGCAGTACTTC.

Only one count was recorded for this clonotype. This rearrangement joins TRBV20-1 to TRBJ2-5; TRBD1 matches at 9 bases. V shed 6 bases and J 3 bases; nucleotides not matched to a gene: 5. Per germline, CDR1 DFQATT and CDR2 SNEGSKA (reference sequence). CDR3 length: 13 residues. CDR3 residues: CSAKGQGKETQYF. CDR3 DNA: TGCAGTGCAAAGGGACAGGGAAAAGAGACCCAGTACTTC.

The V call is TRBV7-9, the J call TRBJ2-1, with D tentatively TRBD1 (6 bases). This CDR3 region has 17 residues. Germline values: CDR1 SEHNR, CDR2 FQNEAQ (reference sequence). Trimming cost V 4 bases and J 3 bases, with 19 bases left between them. Here the CDR3 DNA reads TGTGCCAGCAGCTCACGGGACACCCGAATTGGCTACAATGAGCAGTTCTTC. This codes for CASSSRDTRIGYNEQFF. The full variable domain, rest sourced from reference TRBV7-9 and TRBJ2-1, is DTGVSQNPRHKITKRGQNVTFRCDPISEHNRLYWYRQTLGQGPEFLTYFQNEAQLEKSRLLSDRFSAERPKGSFSTLEIQRTEQGDSAMYLCASSSRDTRIGYNEQFFGPGTRLTVL.

This clonotype came up a few times. V is TRBV28 and J is TRBJ2-3; no firm D call. CDR3 length: 15 residues. Germline loops: CDR1 MDHEN, CDR2 SYDVKM. Trimming removed 5 bases at V and 6 bases at J, with 18 bases between. The CDR3 nucleotides are TGTGCCAGCAGTCTGCCTGCTCCCGCACAGGATACGCAGTATTTT. Translating gives CASSLPAPAQDTQYF.

The CDR3 spells CASSYRDNNEQYF. Written as DNA, the CDR3 is TGCGCCAGCAGCTATCGGGACAATAACGAGCAGTACTTC. This chain joins TRBV4-1 and TRBJ2-7; TRBD1 might be the D (6 bases). The CDR3 is 13 amino acids. V lost 5 bases, J lost 5 bases, and 13 bases lay in between. Germline CDR1 and CDR2: MGHRA and YSYEKL.

This clonotype was found a few times. The chain joins TRBV7-2 to TRBJ2-5, with D possibly being TRBD1 (5 bases). The V end lost 5 bases, the J end lost 3 bases, and 16 bases lay between the germline ends. Germline loops: CDR1 SGHTA, CDR2 FQGNSA. This CDR3 is built from 15 residues. CDR3 sequence (DNA): TGTGCCAGCAGCCCAACTACAGACAGAAAAGAGACCCAGTACTTC. It yields the protein CASSPTTDRKETQYF.

The J gene is TRBJ2-3, the V gene TRBV2, with 9 bases identical to TRBD1. Germline values: CDR1 SNHLY, CDR2 FYNNEI. Trimming removed 6 bases from V and 7 bases from J; junction bases left unmatched: 11. CDR3 length equals 15 residues. DNA of the CDR3: TGTGCCAGCAGGCCCAAACAGGGGGCTAGGAATACGCAGTATTTT. It encodes CASRPKQGARNTQYF.

This clonotype was detected only a few times. DNA of the CDR3: TGCAGTGCTAGTCGGGGGGGGCAATCTCAAGAGACCCAGTACTTC. Translation: CSASRGGQSQETQYF. V and J are TRBV20-1 and TRBJ2-5, with 8 bases identical to TRBD2. Per the germline V gene, CDR1 is DFQATT and CDR2 is SNEGSKA (reference sequence). Trimming removed 3 bases from V and 2 bases from J; junction bases left unmatched: 8. CDR3 length: 15 residues.

The rearrangement links TRBV27 to TRBJ1-1; a possible D gene is TRBD1 (6 bases). Trimming took 4 bases from V and 4 from J, leaving 10 bases between them. Germline-derived CDR1 and CDR2 are MNHEY and SMNVEV (reference sequence). The CDR3 is 13 residues long. CDR3 sequence reads: CASSSTGFTEAFF. The DNA for the CDR3 is TGTGCCAGCAGTTCGACAGGATTCACTGAAGCTTTCTTT.

This clonotype was observed a handful of times. V and J are TRBV5-1 and TRBJ2-7, with 7 bases fitting TRBD2. The last part of the DNA fits TRBJ2-1 better; the J call may be wrong. The CDR3 consists of 14 residues. Germline CDR1 is SGHRS and CDR2 is YFSETQ. Here the CDR3 DNA reads TGCGCCAGCAGCTTGTGGCTAGCGGTCAATGAGCAGTTCTTC. Protein product: CASSLWLAVNEQFF.

This clonotype occurred a few times. The rearrangement links TRBV12-3 or TRBV12-4 to TRBJ1-1; D perhaps matches TRBD1 (5 bases). V shed 7 bases and J shed 5 bases, with 14 bases lying between them. The CDR3 is 13 residues long. The CDR3 sequence is CASKAGPYTEAFF. In nucleotides, the CDR3 is TGTGCCAGCAAGGCAGGGCCGTATACTGAAGCTTTCTTT.

V and J are TRBV11-2 and TRBJ2-2, with a weak D call TRBD2 (6 bases). The CDR3 consists of 15 residues. Germline V gene sequence: CDR1 SGHAT, CDR2 FQNNGV. V was trimmed by 1 base and J by 5 bases, leaving 11 bases between them. The CDR3 protein is CASSLALGGTGELFF. The CDR3 bases are TGTGCCAGCAGCTTAGCTCTTGGGGGGACCGGGGAGCTGTTTTTT.

In this sample, this clonotype turned up once. The V call is TRBV29-1, the J call TRBJ2-4; perhaps TRBD1 as D (6 bases). The J call may not be correct, given that the DNA end is closer to TRBJ2-5. Germline assignment: CDR1 SQVTM and CDR2 ANQGSEA. This CDR3 contains 12 residues. The CDR3 is CSVDTDRETQYF. In DNA form, the CDR3 reads TGCAGCGTTGATACCGACAGGGAGACCCAGTACTTC.

The V call is TRBV3-1, the J call TRBJ2-7, with D uncertain. V was cut by 0 bases and J by 2 bases, with 17 bases left in between. This CDR3 has 17 amino acids. The germline CDR1 and CDR2 sequences are LGHDT and YNNKEL (reference sequence). In nucleotides, the CDR3 is TGTGCCAGCAGCCAAGATCCGAGAAAGGCGGCGCCCTACGAGCAGTACTTC. The encoded protein is CASSQDPRKAAPYEQYF.

The gene calls are TRBV7-2 and TRBJ1-3; D unresolved. Per germline, CDR1 SGHTA and CDR2 FQGNSA. V lost 1 base to trimming and J lost 0 bases, with 13 bases between them. This CDR3 contains 17 residues. Written as DNA, the CDR3 is TGTGCCAGCAGCTTAGTTACGGGTCTGAGCTCTGGAAACACCATATATTTT. It encodes CASSLVTGLSSGNTIYF.

This clonotype was recorded a few times. The CDR3 is CAWSGQTGTMTEKLFF. The CDR3 nucleotides are TGTGCCTGGAGTGGGCAAACAGGGACTATGACGGAAAAACTGTTTTTT. This chain links TRBV30 with TRBJ1-4; tentative D call: TRBD1 (6 bases). Trimming shortened V by 1 base and J by 8 bases, and 20 bases separated the two germline ends. Germline CDR1 reads GTSNPN; CDR2 reads SVGIG (reference sequence). The CDR3 contains 16 residues. Complete variable domain (other parts from reference TRBV30 and TRBJ1-4): SQTIHQWPATLVQPVGSPLSLECTVEGTSNPNLYWYRQAAGRGLQLLFYSVGIGQISSEVPQNLSASRPQDRQFILSSKKLLLSDSGFYLCAWSGQTGTMTEKLFFGSGTQLSVL.

The rearrangement uses TRBV7-9 and TRBJ2-5; no clear D. In germline, CDR1 is SEHNR, CDR2 FQNEAQ (reference sequence). The CDR3 runs to 12 residues. Deletions cut 6 bases from V and 9 bases from J, with 14 bases between. The CDR3 loop is CASSQTPLSQYF. DNA of the CDR3: TGTGCCAGCAGTCAGACCCCCCTATCCCAGTACTTC.

This sequence joins TRBV20-1 and TRBJ2-3; 8 bases align to TRBD1. CDR3 length equals 9 residues. Germline V gene sequence: CDR1 DFQATT, CDR2 SNEGSKA (reference sequence). Unmatched junction bases numbered 4, after V lost 5 bases and J lost 15 bases. The CDR3 coding sequence is TGCAGTGCTCGGACAGGGTCCTATTTT. Protein product: CSARTGSYF.

The chain recombines TRBV2 with TRBJ2-7; D possibly corresponds to TRBD1 (5 bases). Germline V lookup: CDR1 SNHLY, CDR2 FYNNEI. The CDR3 runs to 14 residues. Trimming left V 7 bases short and J 2 bases short, with 15 bases between. CDR3 DNA sequence: TGTGCCAGCAAAGACAGACCTACGGCCTACGAGCAGTACTTC. Encoded protein: CASKDRPTAYEQYF.

This sequence joins TRBV6-6 and TRBJ2-1; weak D call: TRBD2 (6 bases). Per germline, CDR1 MNHNY and CDR2 SVGAGI (reference sequence). There are 15 residues in the CDR3. Deletions cut 2 bases from V and 0 bases from J, with 8 bases between. The CDR3, as DNA: TGTGCCAGCAGTTACGCGGGGTCCTCCTACAATGAGCAGTTCTTC. It specifies CASSYAGSSYNEQFF.

This chain uses TRBV20-1 with TRBJ2-5; the D gene is possibly TRBD2 (5 bases). Trimming removed 2 bases from V and 5 bases from J, with 12 bases in between. The CDR3 extends over 13 amino acids. Per germline, CDR1 DFQATT and CDR2 SNEGSKA (reference sequence). The CDR3 spells CSARNGKKETQYF. For the CDR3, the DNA is TGCAGTGCTAGAAACGGGAAGAAGGAGACCCAGTACTTC.

The gene calls are TRBV24-1 and TRBJ2-5; D may be TRBD2 (6 bases). Trimming cost V 1 base and J 2 bases, with 13 bases left between them. The CDR3 consists of 16 residues. CDR1 and CDR2 from the germline V gene are KGHDR and SFDVKD. The CDR3 loop reads CATSDLTPGGQETQYF. The CDR3 DNA reads as TGTGCCACCAGTGATTTAACCCCTGGAGGGCAAGAGACCCAGTACTTC.

The chain joins TRBV2 to TRBJ2-3; 10 bases fit TRBD2. Germline-derived CDR1 and CDR2 are SNHLY and FYNNEI. Trimming cost V 2 bases and J 4 bases; bases outside gene matches: 9. This CDR3 is 17 amino acids long. CDR3 in amino acids: CASSESLAGAGPDTQYF. Here the CDR3 DNA reads TGTGCCAGCAGTGAATCGCTAGCGGGGGCCGGCCCAGATACGCAGTATTTT.

There are a few counts of this clonotype. V gene TRBV5-4 combines with J gene TRBJ2-5, with 10 nucleotides matching TRBD2. TRBJ2-1 matches the DNA end more closely, so the J call is doubtful. Germline-derived CDR1 and CDR2 are SGHNT and YYREEE (reference sequence). The CDR3 is 14 amino acids. CDR3 loop: CASSLAGVGNEQFF. The CDR3 DNA reads TGTGCCAGCAGTCTAGCGGGGGTCGGCAATGAGCAGTTCTTC.

The chain has TRBV11-3 and TRBJ2-5, with TRBD2 matching over 8 bases. J lost 5 bases, V lost 0 bases, and 8 bases had no gene match. Germline V CDR1 and CDR2: SGHNT, YENEEA. This CDR3 spans 16 amino acids. CDR3: CASSLDSLGGRETQYF. The CDR3, as DNA: TGTGCCAGCAGCTTAGATTCCCTCGGCGGGAGGGAGACCCAGTACTTC.

This clonotype has just a few counts. The V call is TRBV4-3, the J call TRBJ2-3, with 7 positions matching TRBD1. Germline lookup yields CDR1 LGHNA and CDR2 YSLEER. This CDR3 has 17 residues. The ends lost 1 base at V and 1 base at J; junction bases unmatched: 8. CDR3 protein: CASSQAYGTVGTDTQYF. In DNA, the CDR3 is TGCGCCAGCAGCCAAGCATACGGGACAGTCGGCACAGATACGCAGTATTTT.

The chain has TRBV6-5 and TRBJ2-5, with TRBD1 identical over 7 bases. Per the germline V gene, CDR1 is MNHEY and CDR2 is SVGAGI. Trimming cost V 2 bases and J 0 bases; bases outside gene matches: 9. The CDR3 covers 17 residues. CDR3 bases: TGTGCCAGCAGTTACGGGGTACAGGGGTCGTACCAAGAGACCCAGTACTTC. It translates to CASSYGVQGSYQETQYF.

The chain employs TRBV5-1 and TRBJ1-3; D perhaps matches TRBD1 (6 bases). The CDR3 runs to 17 residues. Deletions cut 2 bases from V and 2 bases from J, with 17 bases between. Germline loops: CDR1 SGHRS, CDR2 YFSETQ. The CDR3 protein is CASSFISGAAPGNTIYF. The CDR3 coding sequence is TGCGCCAGCAGCTTCATTTCGGGGGCAGCGCCTGGAAACACCATATATTTT.

The chain combines TRBV5-1 with TRBJ2-1; TRBD2 agrees at 8 bases. Germline V gene data show CDR1 as SGHRS and CDR2 as YFSETQ. Trimming cost V 1 base and J 3 bases; bases outside gene matches: 6. The length of the CDR3 is 16 residues. CDR3 in DNA: TGCGCCAGCAGCTTGACAGCGGGGGTTCTCTACAATGAGCAGTTCTTC. Protein product: CASSLTAGVLYNEQFF.